This T cell receptor (beta chain) came from a study of T-cell reconstitution after alpha-beta-depleted transplantation in children. Researchers prepared the TCRbeta library using unique molecular identifiers, the study reports. Each CDR3 protein is one row after TCRdb ran MiXCR on the PCR reads. The sample lists about 900,000 distinct CDR3 sequences, around 30% occurring once. Remarks on this clonotype: Its antigen is undetermined.

Germline CDR1 DFQATT, CDR2 SNEGSKA (reference sequence). Trimming shortened V by 0 bases and J by 2 bases, and 11 bases separated the two germline ends. This CDR3 has 14 residues. The study, taken as a whole, reports: One year after transplant, T-cell counts and diversity came mostly from newly produced T cells. Where some patients showed high TCRbeta diversity at day 60, it came from recipient T cells and thymic progenitors that had survived.

Sequenced here: PBMCs, mostly from graft donor cells, sampled 360 days after TCRalphabeta/CD19-depleted stem cell transplant. The receptor's source is a boy under two years old who had a stem cell transplant for SCID, so the T cells may come from the graft donor. The chain uses TRBV20-1 and TRBJ2-7; perhaps TRBD1 as D (5 bases). CDR3 loop: CSARDLAGTYEQYF. The CDR3 DNA reads as TGCAGTGCTAGAGATCTGGCAGGGACCTACGAGCAGTACTTC.